This T cell receptor beta chain was captured in a study of T cells after yellow fever vaccination. Looking at the study overall: Researchers used SMART-Seq v4 Ultra Low Input to prepare fractions that had low cell numbers. Findings and caveats of the study: Clonotype sharing between CD4 and CD8 compartments was small. In FACS-sorted repertoires, abundant clonotypes from the bulk population could appear as contaminants.

Comment on this clonotype: The target antigen is unknown.

MiXCR, applied by TCRdb to the 5' RACE reads, yields one record per CDR3 protein. The sample lists about 300,000 distinct CDR3 sequences, about 4% occurring once. CDR1 SQVTM and CDR2 ANQGSEA come from the germline V gene. Germline trimming cut 3 bases from V and 3 bases from J; bases unmatched to any gene: 1. The CDR3 is made up of 15 amino acids. The sample in question was PBMCs, obtained 5 days after the yellow fever booster vaccination. This rearrangement joins TRBV29-1 to TRBJ2-1; TRBD2 agrees at 14 bases. The source is a man aged 18-30 years who received the YFV17D yellow fever vaccine. This CDR3 is CSVDGLAGGYNEQFF. The CDR3 coding sequence is TGCAGCGTTGATGGACTAGCGGGGGGCTACAATGAGCAGTTCTTC.